This T cell receptor beta chain was identified in a study of T cells in localized non-small cell lung cancer. Whole-study findings and limits: Higher T cell density in the blood was associated with longer overall survival, whereas higher adjacent-lung clonality associated with shorter survival. Researchers found a median around 58 of the top 100 tumor clones in adjacent lung. Of the tissues analyzed, uninvolved adjacent lung showed maximal T cell clonality, greater than tumor.

Assay: immunoSEQ multiplex PCR; the TCRdb copy retains only in-frame clones and omits some. This sample has roughly 4,200 clones; approximately 24% occur once, and the top ten carry 8.2%. This clone appeared a few times. Its antigen is as yet unknown. The CDR3 is 16 residues long. V was trimmed by 4 bases and J by 5 bases, leaving 18 bases between them. The germline gives CDR1 SGHNT, CDR2 YENEEA. The starting material was lung tumor tissue, obtained before any cancer treatment. The rearrangement uses TRBV11-3 and TRBJ1-5; no definite D call. The TCR originated in a male donor at least 60 years old with stage I lung adenocarcinoma. The CDR3 loop reads CASSSTRVAGDQPQHF. CDR3 nucleotide sequence: TGTGCCAGCAGCTCAACACGGGTGGCAGGAGATCAGCCCCAGCATTTT.